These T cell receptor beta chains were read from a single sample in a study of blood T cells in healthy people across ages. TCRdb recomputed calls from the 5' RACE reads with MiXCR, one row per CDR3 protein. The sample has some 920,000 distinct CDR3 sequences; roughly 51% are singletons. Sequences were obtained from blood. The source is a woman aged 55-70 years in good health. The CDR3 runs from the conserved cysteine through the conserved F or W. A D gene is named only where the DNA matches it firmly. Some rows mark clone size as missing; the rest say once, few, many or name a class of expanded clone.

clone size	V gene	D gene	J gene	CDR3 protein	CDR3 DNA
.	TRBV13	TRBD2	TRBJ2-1	CASSLVPSGKHEQFF	TGTGCCAGCAGCTTAGTGCCTAGCGGCAAACACGAGCAGTTCTTC
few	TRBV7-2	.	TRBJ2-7	CASSYWSTTYEQYF	TGTGCCAGCAGCTATTGGAGCACCACCTACGAGCAGTACTTC
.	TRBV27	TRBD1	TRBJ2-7	CASRKDRGPYEQYF	TGTGCCAGCAGAAAGGACAGGGGCCCCTACGAGCAGTACTTC
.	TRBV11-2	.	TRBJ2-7	CASSPRPQGEQYF	TGTGCCAGCAGCCCTCGTCCCCAGGGCGAGCAGTACTTC
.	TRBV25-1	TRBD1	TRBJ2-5	CAIGTGEMVNEQYF	TGTGCCATCGGAACAGGGGAGATGGTCAATGAGCAGTACTTC
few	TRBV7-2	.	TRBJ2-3	CASSSFDTQYF	TGTGCCAGCAGCTCCTTTGATACGCAGTATTTT
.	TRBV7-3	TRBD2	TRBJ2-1	CVSSPRTSGFEQFF	TGTGTCAGCAGCCCTCGGACTAGCGGCTTTGAGCAGTTCTTC
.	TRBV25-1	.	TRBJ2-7	CTSRRDNYEQYF	TGTACCAGCAGACGTGATAACTACGAGCAGTACTTC
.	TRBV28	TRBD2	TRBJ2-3	CASSSPWGRLAGDSTDTQYF	TGTGCCAGCAGTTCCCCCTGGGGTAGACTAGCGGGAGACTCAACAGATACGCAGTATTTT
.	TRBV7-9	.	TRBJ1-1	CASSFPRSEAFF	TGTGCCAGCAGCTTTCCCCGATCTGAAGCTTTCTTT
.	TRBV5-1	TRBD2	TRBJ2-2	CASSLSGTSGTVGELFF	TGCGCCAGCAGCTTGTCCGGGACTAGCGGGACCGTCGGGGAGCTGTTTTTT
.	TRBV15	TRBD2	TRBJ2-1	CATSRERTSGRGDNEQFF	TGTGCCACCAGCAGAGAACGGACTAGCGGGAGAGGGGACAATGAGCAGTTCTTC
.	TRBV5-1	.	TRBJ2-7	CASSLERDFYEQYF	TGCGCCAGCAGCTTGGAGAGGGACTTCTACGAGCAGTACTTC
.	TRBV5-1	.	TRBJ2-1	CASRPESGSSYSEQFF	TGCGCCAGCAGACCCGAATCAGGGAGCTCCTACAGTGAGCAGTTCTTC
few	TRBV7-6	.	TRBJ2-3	CASSNFADTQYF	TGTGCCAGCAGCAACTTCGCAGATACGCAGTATTTT
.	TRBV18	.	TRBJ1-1	CASSVAQGSTEAFF	TGTGCCAGCTCAGTCGCCCAGGGGAGCACTGAAGCTTTCTTT
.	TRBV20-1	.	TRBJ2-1	CSARGAGSLNEQFF	TGCAGTGCTAGGGGGGCGGGATCCCTCAATGAGCAGTTCTTC
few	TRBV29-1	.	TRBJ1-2	CSVDGRDYGYTF	TGCAGCGTTGACGGGAGGGACTATGGCTACACCTTC
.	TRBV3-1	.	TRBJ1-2	CASSRSTVDYGYTF	TGTGCCAGCAGCCGATCGACCGTGGACTATGGCTACACCTTC
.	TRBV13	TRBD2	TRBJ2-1	CASSLGSSGSSNEQFF	TGTGCCAGCAGCTTAGGGTCTAGCGGGAGCAGCAATGAGCAGTTCTTC
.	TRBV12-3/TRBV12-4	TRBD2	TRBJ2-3	CASSFGRAGADTQYF	TGTGCCAGCAGTTTCGGACGAGCGGGAGCAGATACGCAGTATTTT
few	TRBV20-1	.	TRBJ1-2	CSARDPGHGYTF	TGCAGTGCTAGAGACCCGGGGCATGGCTACACCTTC
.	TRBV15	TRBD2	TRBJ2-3	CATSRLTSGRTDTQYF	TGTGCCACCAGCAGACTTACTAGCGGGAGAACAGATACGCAGTATTTT
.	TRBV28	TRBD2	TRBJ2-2	CASSFTLAGAGELFF	TGTGCCAGCAGTTTCACCCTCGCGGGAGCCGGGGAGCTGTTTTTT
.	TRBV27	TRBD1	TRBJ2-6	CASSTPGGFSGANVLTF	TGTGCCAGCAGTACCCCAGGGGGCTTCTCTGGGGCCAACGTCCTGACTTTC
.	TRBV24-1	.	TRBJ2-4	CATSDAPGRTERGRAKNIQYF	TGTGCCACCAGTGATGCCCCAGGGCGGACAGAGAGGGGAAGAGCCAAAAACATTCAGTACTTC
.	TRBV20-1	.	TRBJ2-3	CSAPEGGTDTQYF	TGCAGTGCTCCCGAGGGCGGCACAGATACGCAGTATTTT
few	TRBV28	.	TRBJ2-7	CASSLIRDYSYEQYF	TGTGCCAGCAGTTTAATTCGAGACTATTCCTACGAGCAGTACTTC
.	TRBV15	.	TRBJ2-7	CATSPLRTGQPNEQYF	TGTGCCACCAGCCCGCTTCGTACCGGGCAACCTAACGAGCAGTACTTC
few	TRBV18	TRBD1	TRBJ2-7	CANTPTGAYYEQYF	TGTGCCAACACCCCGACAGGGGCGTACTACGAGCAGTACTTC
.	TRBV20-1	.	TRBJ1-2	CSAVDRTAYGYTF	TGCAGTGCTGTAGACAGAACCGCTTATGGCTACACCTTC
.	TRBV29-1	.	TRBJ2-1	CSIEMTGEQFF	TGCAGCATTGAGATGACGGGTGAGCAGTTCTTC
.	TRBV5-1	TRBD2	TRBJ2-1	CASSSRLAGYNEQFF	TGCGCCAGCAGCTCCCGACTAGCGGGATACAATGAGCAGTTCTTC
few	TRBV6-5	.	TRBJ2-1	CASSYDPLSEQFF	TGTGCCAGCAGTTACGATCCTCTCTCCGAGCAGTTCTTC
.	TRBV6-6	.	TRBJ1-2	CASNRREANYGYTF	TGTGCCAGCAACCGGAGGGAAGCTAACTATGGCTACACCTTC